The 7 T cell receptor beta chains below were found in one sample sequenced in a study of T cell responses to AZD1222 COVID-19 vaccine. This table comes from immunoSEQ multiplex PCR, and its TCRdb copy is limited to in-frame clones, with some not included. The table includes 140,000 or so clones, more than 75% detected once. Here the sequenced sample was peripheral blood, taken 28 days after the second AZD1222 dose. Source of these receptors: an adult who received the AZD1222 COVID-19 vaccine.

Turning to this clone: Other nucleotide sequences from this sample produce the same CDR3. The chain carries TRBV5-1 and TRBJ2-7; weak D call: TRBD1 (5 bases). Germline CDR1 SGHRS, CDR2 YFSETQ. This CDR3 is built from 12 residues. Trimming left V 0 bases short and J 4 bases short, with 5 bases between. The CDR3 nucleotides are TGCGCCAGCAGCTTGGACAGGTACGAGCAGTACTTC. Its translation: CASSLDRYEQYF.

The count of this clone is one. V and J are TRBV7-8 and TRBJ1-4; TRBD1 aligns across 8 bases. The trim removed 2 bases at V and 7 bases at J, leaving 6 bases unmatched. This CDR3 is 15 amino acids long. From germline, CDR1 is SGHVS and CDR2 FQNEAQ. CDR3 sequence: CASSLSDRGGEKLFF. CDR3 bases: TGTGCCAGCAGCTTAAGCGACAGGGGTGGTGAAAAACTGTTTTTT.

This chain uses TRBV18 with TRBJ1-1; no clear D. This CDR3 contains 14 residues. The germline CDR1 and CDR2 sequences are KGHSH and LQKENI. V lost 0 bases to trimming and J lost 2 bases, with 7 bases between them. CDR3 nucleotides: TGTGCCAGCTCACCACCCGACGGAAACACTGAAGCTTTCTTT. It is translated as CASSPPDGNTEAFF.

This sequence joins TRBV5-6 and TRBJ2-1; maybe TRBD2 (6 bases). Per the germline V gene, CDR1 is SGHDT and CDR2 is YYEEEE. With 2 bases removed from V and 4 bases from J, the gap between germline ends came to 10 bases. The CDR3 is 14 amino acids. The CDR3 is CASSFSGLYNEQFF. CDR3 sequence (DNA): TGTGCCAGCAGCTTTTCTGGACTATACAATGAGCAGTTCTTC.

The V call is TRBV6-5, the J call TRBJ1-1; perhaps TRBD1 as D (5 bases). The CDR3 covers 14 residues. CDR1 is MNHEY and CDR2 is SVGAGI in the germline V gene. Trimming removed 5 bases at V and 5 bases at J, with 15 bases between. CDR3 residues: CASSKQGRWTEAFF. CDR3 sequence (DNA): TGTGCCAGCAGTAAGCAGGGAAGGTGGACTGAAGCTTTCTTT.

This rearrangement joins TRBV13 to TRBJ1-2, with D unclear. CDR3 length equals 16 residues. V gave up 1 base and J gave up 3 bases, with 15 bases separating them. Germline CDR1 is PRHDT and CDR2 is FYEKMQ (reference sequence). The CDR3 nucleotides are TGTGCCAGCAGCTTAGAGGGTCGCGGAGTCGACTATGGCTACACCTTC. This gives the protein CASSLEGRGVDYGYTF. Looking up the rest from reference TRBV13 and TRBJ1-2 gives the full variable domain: AAGVIQSPRHLIKEKRETATLKCYPIPRHDTVYWYQQGPGQDPQFLISFYEKMQSDKGSIPDRFSAQQFSDYHSELNMSSLELGDSALYFCASSLEGRGVDYGYTFGSGTRLTVV.

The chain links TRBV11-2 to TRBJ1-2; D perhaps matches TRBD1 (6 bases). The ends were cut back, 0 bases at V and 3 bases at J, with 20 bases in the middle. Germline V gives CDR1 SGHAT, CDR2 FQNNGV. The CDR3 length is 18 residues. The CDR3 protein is CASSLEGGGRSKYYGYTF. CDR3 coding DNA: TGTGCCAGCAGCTTAGAAGGCGGGGGCAGATCTAAATACTATGGCTACACCTTC. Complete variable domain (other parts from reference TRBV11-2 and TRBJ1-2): EAGVAQSPRYKIIEKRQSVAFWCNPISGHATLYWYQQILGQGPKLLIQFQNNGVVDDSQLPKDRFSAERLKGVDSTLKIQPAKLEDSAVYLCASSLEGGGRSKYYGYTFGSGTRLTVV.